Following are 23 T cell receptor beta chains from one sample sequenced in a study of PD-1 blockade in mismatch repair-deficient tumors (dated by TCRdb to about 2017). Libraries came from the immunoSEQ multiplex PCR assay. TCRdb holds this immuneACCESS table with in-frame rearrangements only. Some clones are missing; in checked studies, unresolved V genes explain under half, and the rest has no known cause. This sample is represented by 90,000 to 120,000 clones; 65% to 85% of them were singletons. The ten largest clones capture 6.3% of the sample. The sample consisted of peripheral blood, taken approximately 35 weeks after starting pembrolizumab. These receptors came from an adult with mismatch repair-deficient cancer.

This clone was observed a single time. The chain combines TRBV6-1 with TRBJ1-5; possibly TRBD1 for D (6 bases). The CDR3 covers 15 residues. Germline CDR1 MNHNS, CDR2 SASEGT. Deletions cut 2 bases from V and 4 bases from J, with 12 bases between. As DNA, the CDR3 is TGTGCCAGCAGTGAATCAAGGGGGAGGAATCAGCCCCAGCATTTT. Protein: CASSESRGRNQPQHF.

The gene calls are TRBV6-5 and TRBJ1-2; 8 bases are shared with TRBD1. The V and J ends lost 2 bases and 5 bases, in that order; junction bases with no gene match: 7. CDR3 length: 15 residues. Germline CDR1 and CDR2: MNHEY and SVGAGI. In nucleotides, the CDR3 is TGTGCCAGCAGTTACCGTGGACAGGGAGGGTATGGCTACACCTTC. This gives the protein CASSYRGQGGYGYTF.

This sequence joins TRBV19 and TRBJ1-1; D might be TRBD1 (5 bases). The CDR3 totals 12 residues. Germline V gene lookup returns CDR1 LNHDA and CDR2 SQIVND (reference sequence). V lost 7 bases to trimming and J lost 4 bases, with 10 bases between them. CDR3 amino acids: CASIRGGTEAFF. The CDR3 coding sequence is TGTGCCAGTATTAGGGGAGGCACTGAAGCTTTCTTT.

The chain is built from TRBV9 and TRBJ2-2, with D perhaps matching TRBD2 (7 bases). The germline CDR1 and CDR2 sequences are SGDLS and YYNGEE. This CDR3 has 16 residues. The V end was cut by 4 bases, the J end by 7 bases, with 20 bases between. The CDR3 reads CASSLVGGREHGELFF. CDR3 nucleotides: TGTGCCAGCAGCCTAGTCGGGGGGCGGGAGCACGGGGAGCTGTTTTTT.

This clone showed up just once. The CDR3 protein is CASSTFSGQGARNEQFF. DNA for the CDR3: TGTGCCAGTAGTACTTTCTCGGGACAGGGGGCGCGGAATGAGCAGTTCTTC. The genes are TRBV19 and TRBJ2-1; 12 bases are shared with TRBD1. Germline CDR1 is LNHDA and CDR2 is SQIVND (reference sequence). The ends lost 4 bases at V and 7 bases at J; junction bases unmatched: 11. The CDR3 extends over 17 amino acids.

The chain combines TRBV5-5 with TRBJ2-5, with 15 bases matching TRBD2. The CDR3 runs 19 residues. Germline values: CDR1 SGHKS, CDR2 YYEKEE (reference sequence). With V trimmed by 3 bases and J by 5 bases, 14 bases remained unmatched. In DNA form, the CDR3 reads TGTGCCAGCAGCTCTGCGGAGGGGGGGACTAGCGGGAGGAGGGAGACCCAGTACTTC. It yields the protein CASSSAEGGTSGRRETQYF.

The V and J genes are TRBV9 and TRBJ2-2; D gene unclear. Germline CDR1 and CDR2: SGDLS and YYNGEE. Trimming took 0 bases from V and 2 from J, leaving 8 bases between them. The CDR3 has 15 residues. CDR3 residues: CASSVGLINTGELFF. The CDR3 DNA is TGTGCCAGCAGCGTAGGGCTGATAAACACCGGGGAGCTGTTTTTT.

V gene TRBV18 combines with J gene TRBJ1-5; D is perhaps TRBD1 (6 bases). The ends were cut back, 3 bases at V and 3 bases at J, with 18 bases in the middle. CDR1 KGHSH and CDR2 LQKENI come from the germline V gene. This CDR3 has 17 amino acids. The CDR3 DNA reads as TGTGCCAGCTCACCTTTAGGGGGGCCCTCATACAATCAGCCCCAGCATTTT. Translation gives CASSPLGGPSYNQPQHF.

The chain has TRBV19 and TRBJ2-7, with 9 positions matching TRBD1. Germline lookup yields CDR1 LNHDA and CDR2 SQIVND (reference sequence). The CDR3 spans 15 residues. The junction had 5 bases not matched to a gene; V was cut back by 4 bases and J by 1 base. DNA of the CDR3: TGTGCCAGTAGTAAACCCGGGACAGGGTCCTACGAGCAGTACTTC. It yields the protein CASSKPGTGSYEQYF.

This chain joins TRBV9 and TRBJ2-5, with a possible D match to TRBD1 (5 bases). This CDR3 is built from 15 residues. V lost 0 bases, J lost 5 bases, and 14 bases lay in between. The germline CDR1 and CDR2 sequences are SGDLS and YYNGEE. CDR3 protein: CASSVGGSPGETQYF. The CDR3 DNA sequence: TGTGCCAGCAGCGTAGGGGGCTCCCCCGGGGAGACCCAGTACTTC.

The genes are TRBV5-1 and TRBJ1-2, with TRBD1 identical over 7 bases. Germline V gene data show CDR1 as SGHRS and CDR2 as YFSETQ. V lost 4 bases, J lost 4 bases, and 16 bases stayed unmatched. This CDR3 is built from 17 residues. CDR3 amino acids: CASSPMTGLGRSYGYTF. The CDR3, as DNA: TGCGCCAGCAGCCCTATGACAGGGCTCGGTAGGAGCTATGGCTACACCTTC.

The J gene is TRBJ1-1, the V gene TRBV7-9; D call uncertain. This CDR3 spans 12 amino acids. The germline gives CDR1 SEHNR, CDR2 FQNEAQ (reference sequence). Trimming shortened V by 5 bases and J by 8 bases, and 12 bases separated the two germline ends. CDR3 sequence (DNA): TGTGCCAGCAGCCGCGGATCGGGAGAAGCTTTCTTT. Translation gives CASSRGSGEAFF.

This chain joins TRBV6-1 and TRBJ2-7; 11 bases are a match to TRBD2. This CDR3 region has 14 residues. After removal of 4 bases from V and 3 bases from J, the junction contained 2 bases not matched to a gene. Germline V lookup: CDR1 MNHNS, CDR2 SASEGT. CDR3 sequence reads: CASSGLAGIYEQYF. For the CDR3, the DNA is TGTGCCAGCAGTGGACTAGCGGGGATCTACGAGCAGTACTTC.

The chain joins TRBV2 to TRBJ2-1, with D possibly TRBD1 on 6 matching bases. Germline V lookup: CDR1 SNHLY, CDR2 FYNNEI. The CDR3 is 12 amino acids. V lost 3 bases and J 15 bases, leaving 15 bases between the germline ends. CDR3 nucleotide sequence: TGTGCCAGCAGTGACCCGGCAGGGGACGTGTTCTTC. Encoded protein: CASSDPAGDVFF.

The chain carries TRBV9 and TRBJ2-5; possible D gene TRBD2, 6 bases. The CDR3 spans 15 residues. Trimming cost V 0 bases and J 11 bases, with 20 bases left between them. Germline CDR1 is SGDLS and CDR2 is YYNGEE. As DNA, the CDR3 is TGTGCCAGCAGCGTAGGGGCGGGGCTCCGATGGGAGCAGTACTTC. This translates into CASSVGAGLRWEQYF. The full variable domain, completed using reference TRBV9 and TRBJ2-5, is DSGVTQTPKHLITATGQRVTLRCSPRSGDLSVYWYQQSLDQGLQFLIQYYNGEERAKGNILERFSAQQFPDLHSELNLSSLELGDSALYFCASSVGAGLRWEQYFGPGTRLLVL.

The chain couples TRBV27 to TRBJ2-1; TRBD1 matches 9 bases. The CDR3 spans 13 residues. Germline assignment: CDR1 MNHEY and CDR2 SMNVEV (reference sequence). The junction had 2 bases not matched to a gene; V was cut back by 5 bases and J by 6 bases. CDR3 sequence: CASSLDRGNEQFF. The CDR3 coding sequence is TGTGCCAGCAGTCTGGACAGGGGCAATGAGCAGTTCTTC.

The genes are TRBV19 and TRBJ2-3; 9 bases are a match to TRBD2. The CDR3 is made up of 15 amino acids. Germline assignment: CDR1 LNHDA and CDR2 SQIVND (reference sequence). Unmatched junction bases numbered 2, after V lost 0 bases and J lost 4 bases. The CDR3 DNA reads as TGTGCCAGTAGTATAGATAGCGGGAGCGCAGATACGCAGTATTTT. It encodes CASSIDSGSADTQYF.

Here the CDR3 DNA reads TGTGCCTGGGAGGGCCAGGGAGGTGTGGATACGCAGTATTTT. Amino acids: CAWEGQGGVDTQYF. The chain links TRBV30 to TRBJ2-3; D possibly corresponds to TRBD2 (6 bases). V lost 5 bases to trimming and J lost 6 bases, with 18 bases between them. CDR3 length: 14 residues. Germline V gene sequence: CDR1 GTSNPN, CDR2 SVGIG (reference sequence).

The chain couples TRBV5-1 to TRBJ2-1, with 13 bases matching TRBD2. This CDR3 contains 15 residues. Trimming cost V 3 bases and J 8 bases; bases outside gene matches: 5. CDR1 is SGHRS and CDR2 is YFSETQ in the germline V gene. This chain's CDR3 is CASSWTSGSRDEQFF. The CDR3 DNA reads TGCGCCAGCAGCTGGACTAGCGGGAGTCGGGATGAGCAGTTCTTC.

The V call is TRBV5-4, the J call TRBJ1-4; TRBD1 matches 8 bases. The germline V gene encodes CDR1 SGHNT and CDR2 YYREEE (reference sequence). V trimming: 4 bases; J trimming: 5 bases; junction bases outside the gene matches: 7. The CDR3 has 15 residues. The CDR3: CASSVPGTGNEKLFF. In DNA form, the CDR3 reads TGTGCCAGCAGCGTCCCGGGGACAGGAAATGAAAAACTGTTTTTT.

This chain joins TRBV5-1 and TRBJ2-1, with 9 positions matching TRBD2. This CDR3 is 16 amino acids long. V lost 4 bases and J lost 5; bases outside the gene matches: 10. Germline loops: CDR1 SGHRS, CDR2 YFSETQ. The CDR3 nucleotides read TGCGCCAGCAGCCCGAGAGCGGGAGGTTCCCACAATGAGCAGTTCTTC. Its translation is CASSPRAGGSHNEQFF.

This rearrangement joins TRBV27 to TRBJ2-4; the match to TRBD2 covers 13 bases. Losses at the gene ends were 3 bases for V and 7 bases for J; bases not matched to a gene: 6. The CDR3 has 16 residues. Germline V lookup: CDR1 MNHEY, CDR2 SMNVEV (reference sequence). The CDR3 DNA is TGTGCCAGCAGTTTTGGACTAGCGGGAGAAAAGAACATTCAGTACTTC. Translated: CASSFGLAGEKNIQYF.

This clone occurred once. The rearrangement joins TRBV5-1 to TRBJ2-4; 10 bases align to TRBD1. Germline V CDR1 and CDR2: SGHRS, YFSETQ. V was pared by 0 bases and J by 0 bases, with 9 bases of the junction left unmatched. This CDR3 is built from 19 residues. CDR3 bases: TGCGCCAGCAGCTTGGCGGGGGGGACAGGGGACCTAGCCAAAAACATTCAGTACTTC. It is translated as CASSLAGGTGDLAKNIQYF.